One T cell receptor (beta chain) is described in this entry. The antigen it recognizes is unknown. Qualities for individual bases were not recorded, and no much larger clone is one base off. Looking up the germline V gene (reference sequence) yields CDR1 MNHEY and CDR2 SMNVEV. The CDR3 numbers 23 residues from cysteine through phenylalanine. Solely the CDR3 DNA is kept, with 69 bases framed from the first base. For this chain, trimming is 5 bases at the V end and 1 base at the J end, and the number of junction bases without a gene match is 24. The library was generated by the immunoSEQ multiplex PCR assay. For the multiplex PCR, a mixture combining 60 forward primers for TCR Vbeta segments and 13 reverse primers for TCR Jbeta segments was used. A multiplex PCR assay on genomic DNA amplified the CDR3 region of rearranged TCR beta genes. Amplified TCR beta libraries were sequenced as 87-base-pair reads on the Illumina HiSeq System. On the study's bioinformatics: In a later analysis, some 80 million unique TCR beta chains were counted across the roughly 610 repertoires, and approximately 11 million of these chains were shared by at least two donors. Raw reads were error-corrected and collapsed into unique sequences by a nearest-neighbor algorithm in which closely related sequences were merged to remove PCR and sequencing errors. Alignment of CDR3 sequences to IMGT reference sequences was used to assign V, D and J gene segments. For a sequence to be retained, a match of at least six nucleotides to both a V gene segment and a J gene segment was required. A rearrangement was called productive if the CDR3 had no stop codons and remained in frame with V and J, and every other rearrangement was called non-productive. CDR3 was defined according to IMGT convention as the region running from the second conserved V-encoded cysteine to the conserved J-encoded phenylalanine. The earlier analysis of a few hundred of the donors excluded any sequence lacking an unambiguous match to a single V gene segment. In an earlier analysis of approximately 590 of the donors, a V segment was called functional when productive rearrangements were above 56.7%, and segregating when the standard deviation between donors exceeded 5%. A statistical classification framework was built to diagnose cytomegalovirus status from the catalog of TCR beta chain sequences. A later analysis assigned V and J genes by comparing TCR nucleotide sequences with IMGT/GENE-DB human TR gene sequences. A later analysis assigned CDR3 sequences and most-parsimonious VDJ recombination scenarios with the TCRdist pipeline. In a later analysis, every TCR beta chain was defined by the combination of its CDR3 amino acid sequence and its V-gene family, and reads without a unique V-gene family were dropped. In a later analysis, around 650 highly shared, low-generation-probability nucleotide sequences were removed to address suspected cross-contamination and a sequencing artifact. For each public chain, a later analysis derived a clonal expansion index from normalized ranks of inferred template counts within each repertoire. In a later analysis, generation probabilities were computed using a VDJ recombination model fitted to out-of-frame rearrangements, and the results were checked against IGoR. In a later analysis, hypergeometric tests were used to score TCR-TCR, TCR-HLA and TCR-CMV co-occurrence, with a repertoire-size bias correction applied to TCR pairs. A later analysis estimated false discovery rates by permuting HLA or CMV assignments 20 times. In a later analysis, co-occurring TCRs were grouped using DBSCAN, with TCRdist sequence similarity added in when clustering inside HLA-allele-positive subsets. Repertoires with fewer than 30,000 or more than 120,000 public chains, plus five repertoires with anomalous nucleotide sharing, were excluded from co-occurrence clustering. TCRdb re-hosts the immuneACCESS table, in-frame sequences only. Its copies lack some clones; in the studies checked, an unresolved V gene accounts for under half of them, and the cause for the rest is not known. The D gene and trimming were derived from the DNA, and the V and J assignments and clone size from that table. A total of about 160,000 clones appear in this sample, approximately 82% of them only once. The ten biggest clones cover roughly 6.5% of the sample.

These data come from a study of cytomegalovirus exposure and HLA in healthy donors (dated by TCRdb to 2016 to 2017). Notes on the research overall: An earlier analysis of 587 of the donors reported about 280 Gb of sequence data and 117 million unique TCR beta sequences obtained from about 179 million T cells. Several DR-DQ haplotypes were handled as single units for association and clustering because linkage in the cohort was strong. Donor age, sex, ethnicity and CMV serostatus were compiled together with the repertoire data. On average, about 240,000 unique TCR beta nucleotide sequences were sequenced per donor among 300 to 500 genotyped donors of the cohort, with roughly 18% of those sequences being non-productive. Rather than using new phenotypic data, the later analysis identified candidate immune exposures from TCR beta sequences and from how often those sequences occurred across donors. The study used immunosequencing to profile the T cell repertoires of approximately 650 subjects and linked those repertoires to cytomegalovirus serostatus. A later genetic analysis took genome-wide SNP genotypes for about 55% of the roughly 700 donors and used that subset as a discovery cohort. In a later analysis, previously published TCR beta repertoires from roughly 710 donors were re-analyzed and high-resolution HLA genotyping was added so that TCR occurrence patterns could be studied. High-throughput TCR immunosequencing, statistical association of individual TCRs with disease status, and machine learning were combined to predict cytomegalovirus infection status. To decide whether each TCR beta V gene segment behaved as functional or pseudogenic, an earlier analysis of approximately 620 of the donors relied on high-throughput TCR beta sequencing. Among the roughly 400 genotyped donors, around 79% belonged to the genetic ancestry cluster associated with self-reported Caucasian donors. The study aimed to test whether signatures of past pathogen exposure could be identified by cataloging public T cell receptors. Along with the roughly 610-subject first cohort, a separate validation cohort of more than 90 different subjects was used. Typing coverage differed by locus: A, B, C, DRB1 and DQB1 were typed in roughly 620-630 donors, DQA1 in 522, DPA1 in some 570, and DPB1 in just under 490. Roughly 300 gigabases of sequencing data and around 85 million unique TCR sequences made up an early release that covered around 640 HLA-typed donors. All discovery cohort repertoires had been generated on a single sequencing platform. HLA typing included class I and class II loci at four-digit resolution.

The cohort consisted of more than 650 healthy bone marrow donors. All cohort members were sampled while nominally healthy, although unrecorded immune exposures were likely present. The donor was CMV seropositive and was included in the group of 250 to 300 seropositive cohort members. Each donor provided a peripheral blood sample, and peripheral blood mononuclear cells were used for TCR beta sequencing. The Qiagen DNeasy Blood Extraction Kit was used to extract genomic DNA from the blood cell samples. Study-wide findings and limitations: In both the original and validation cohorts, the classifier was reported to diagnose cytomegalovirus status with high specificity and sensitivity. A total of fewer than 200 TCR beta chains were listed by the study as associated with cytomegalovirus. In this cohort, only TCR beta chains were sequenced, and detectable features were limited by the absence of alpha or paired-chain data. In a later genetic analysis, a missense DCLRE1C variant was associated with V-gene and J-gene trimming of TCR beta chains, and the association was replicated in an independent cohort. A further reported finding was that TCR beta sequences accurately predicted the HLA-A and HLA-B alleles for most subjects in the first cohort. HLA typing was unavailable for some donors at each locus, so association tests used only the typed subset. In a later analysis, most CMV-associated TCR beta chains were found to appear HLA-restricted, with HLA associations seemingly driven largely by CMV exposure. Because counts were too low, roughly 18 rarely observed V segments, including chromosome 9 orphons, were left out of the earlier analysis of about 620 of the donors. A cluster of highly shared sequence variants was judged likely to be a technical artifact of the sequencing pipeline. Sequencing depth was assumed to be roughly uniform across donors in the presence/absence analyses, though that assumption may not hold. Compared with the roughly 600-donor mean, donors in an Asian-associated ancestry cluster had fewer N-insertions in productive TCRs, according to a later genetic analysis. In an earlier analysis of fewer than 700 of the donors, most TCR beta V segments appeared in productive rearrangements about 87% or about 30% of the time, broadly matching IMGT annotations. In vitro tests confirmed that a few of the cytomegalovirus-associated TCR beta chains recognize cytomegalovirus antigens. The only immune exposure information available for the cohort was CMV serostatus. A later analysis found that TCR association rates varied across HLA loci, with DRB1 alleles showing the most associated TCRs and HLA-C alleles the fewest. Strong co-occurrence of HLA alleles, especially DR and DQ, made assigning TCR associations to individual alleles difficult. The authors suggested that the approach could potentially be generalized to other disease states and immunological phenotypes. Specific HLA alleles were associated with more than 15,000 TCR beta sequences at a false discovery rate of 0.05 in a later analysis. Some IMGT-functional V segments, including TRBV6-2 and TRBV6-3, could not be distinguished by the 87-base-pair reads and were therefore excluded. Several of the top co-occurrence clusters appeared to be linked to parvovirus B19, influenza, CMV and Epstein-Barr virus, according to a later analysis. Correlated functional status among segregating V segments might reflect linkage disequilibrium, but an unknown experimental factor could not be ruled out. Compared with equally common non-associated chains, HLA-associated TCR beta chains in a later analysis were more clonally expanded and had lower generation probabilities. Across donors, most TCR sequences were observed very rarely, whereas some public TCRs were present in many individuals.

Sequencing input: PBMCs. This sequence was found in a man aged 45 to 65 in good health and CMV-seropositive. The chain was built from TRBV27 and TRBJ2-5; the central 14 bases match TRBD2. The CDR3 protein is CASSRFIQAGTSGRGGSQETQYF. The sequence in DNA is TGTGCCAGCAGTCGCTTTATACAGGCCGGGACTAGCGGGAGAGGAGGTTCCCAAGAGACCCAGTACTTC.